This TCR beta chain was observed in a study of blood T cell repertoires in COVID-19. The authors' processing: Counts of nucleated cells, estimated from reference gene primer amplification, were obtained. TCRdb keeps only in-frame clones here, not all; method: immunoSEQ multiplex PCR. V and J calls and clone size are copied from that table; D and trimming were computed from the DNA. The sample lists 170,000 or so clones; 88% were seen once. Sequencing was carried out using PBMCs or T cells enriched from blood (not recorded which). This receptor was taken from a woman younger than 30 who had recovered from COVID-19.

Written as DNA, the CDR3 is TGTGCCAGCAGCCTGGGCGGACAGGGGAGGCGTTCACCCCTCCACTTT. Its protein product is CASSLGGQGRRSPLHF. The chain recombines TRBV7-2 with TRBJ1-6; 9 bases are a match to TRBD1. V dropped 5 bases and J dropped 9; count of bases not matched to a gene: 11. The V gene's germline CDR1 is SGHTA and CDR2 FQGNSA. The CDR3 contains 16 residues.